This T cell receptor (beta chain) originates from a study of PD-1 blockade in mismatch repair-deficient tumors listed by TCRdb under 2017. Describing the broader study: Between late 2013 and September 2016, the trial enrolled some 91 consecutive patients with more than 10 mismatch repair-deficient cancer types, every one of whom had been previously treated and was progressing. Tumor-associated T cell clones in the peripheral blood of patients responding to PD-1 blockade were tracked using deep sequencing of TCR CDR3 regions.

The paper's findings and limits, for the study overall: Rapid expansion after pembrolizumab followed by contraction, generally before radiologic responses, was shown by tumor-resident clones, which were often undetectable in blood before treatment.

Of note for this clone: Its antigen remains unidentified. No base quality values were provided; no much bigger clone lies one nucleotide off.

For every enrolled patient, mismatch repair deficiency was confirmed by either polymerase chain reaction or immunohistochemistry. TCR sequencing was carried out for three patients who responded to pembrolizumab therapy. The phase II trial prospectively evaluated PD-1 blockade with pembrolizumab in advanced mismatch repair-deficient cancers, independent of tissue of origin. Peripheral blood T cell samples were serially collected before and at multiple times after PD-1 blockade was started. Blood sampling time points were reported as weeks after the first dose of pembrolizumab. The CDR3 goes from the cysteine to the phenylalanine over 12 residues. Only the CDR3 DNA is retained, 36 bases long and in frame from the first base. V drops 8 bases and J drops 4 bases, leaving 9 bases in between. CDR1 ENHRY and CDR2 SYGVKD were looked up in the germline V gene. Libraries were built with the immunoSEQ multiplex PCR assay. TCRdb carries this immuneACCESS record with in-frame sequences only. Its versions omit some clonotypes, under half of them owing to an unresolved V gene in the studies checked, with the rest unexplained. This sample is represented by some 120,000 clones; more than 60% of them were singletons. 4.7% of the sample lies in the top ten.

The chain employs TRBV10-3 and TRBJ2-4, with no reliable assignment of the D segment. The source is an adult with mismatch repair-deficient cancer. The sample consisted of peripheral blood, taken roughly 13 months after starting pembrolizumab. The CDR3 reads CAIADQKNIQYF. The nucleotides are TGTGCCATCGCTGACCAGAAAAACATTCAGTACTTC.